The clone carrying this T cell receptor beta chain appeared a few times. The antigen remains undetermined. These data are taken from a study of blood T cells in healthy people across ages. CDR1 is SGHRS and CDR2 is YFSETQ in the germline V gene. The CDR3 covers 14 residues. The study, taken as a whole, reports: Higher diversity and more naive CD4+ cells were features of long-lived donors, compared to aged donors.

Researchers report isolating at least 6.5 million PBMCs per sample. Using a J-beta primer mix together with a sample-barcoded 5' primer, a second PCR was run for roughly 7 to 11 cycles. TCRdb re-derived calls from the 5' RACE reads in MiXCR, one entry per CDR3 protein. The table shows some 760,000 distinct CDR3 sequences, with roughly 25% occurring only once. This same sample was also taken into another study, of T cells of mothers and their children.

The chain joins TRBV5-1 to TRBJ2-5, with 9 bases identical to TRBD2. Gene TRBJ2-1 matches the end of the DNA better, so the J call may be wrong. This TCR derives from a boy aged 5-17 years in good health. Sequences were obtained from blood. CDR3 bases: TGCGCCAGCAGCCGGCGGGGGGGCATAAATGAGCAGTTCTTC. Translating gives CASSRRGGINEQFF.